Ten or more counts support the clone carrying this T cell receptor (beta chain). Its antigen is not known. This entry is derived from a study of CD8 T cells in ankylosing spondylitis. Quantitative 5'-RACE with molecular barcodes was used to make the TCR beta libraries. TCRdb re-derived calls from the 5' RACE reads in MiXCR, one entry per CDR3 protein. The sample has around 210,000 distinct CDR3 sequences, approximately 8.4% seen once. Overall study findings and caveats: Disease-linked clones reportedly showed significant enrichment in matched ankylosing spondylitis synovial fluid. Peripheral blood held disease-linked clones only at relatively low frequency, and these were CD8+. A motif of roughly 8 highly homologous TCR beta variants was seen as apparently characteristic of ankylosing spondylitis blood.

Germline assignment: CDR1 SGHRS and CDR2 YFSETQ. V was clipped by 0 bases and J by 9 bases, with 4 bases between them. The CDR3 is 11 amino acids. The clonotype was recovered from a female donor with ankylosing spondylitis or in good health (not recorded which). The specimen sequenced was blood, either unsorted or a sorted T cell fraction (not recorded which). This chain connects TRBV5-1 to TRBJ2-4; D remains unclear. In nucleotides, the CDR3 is TGCGCCAGCAGCTTGGAGGGCATTCAGTACTTC. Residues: CASSLEGIQYF.